The next 22 T cell receptor beta chains were all read from a single sample in a study of T cells after yellow fever vaccination. TCRdb reprocessed the 5' RACE reads via MiXCR and lists one record per CDR3 protein. Counted here are about 300,000 distinct CDR3 sequences, around 10% occurring once; the ten biggest clones make up 3% to 3.5%. The sample was CD4+ T cells sorted from PBMCs, taken 5 days after the yellow fever booster vaccination. Receptor source: a man aged 18 to 29 who received the YFV17D yellow fever vaccine.

This clonotype was seen ten or more times. The V call is TRBV20-1, the J call TRBJ1-1; no definite D call. Trimming cost V 0 bases and J 7 bases, with 3 bases left between them. From germline, CDR1 is DFQATT and CDR2 SNEGSKA (reference sequence). The CDR3 has 10 residues. The CDR3 nucleotides read TGCAGTGCTAGAGACAATGAAGCTTTCTTT. Protein: CSARDNEAFF.

A few counts support this clonotype. The chain links TRBV20-1 to TRBJ1-2; D is undetermined. The CDR3 loop spans 14 amino acids. The ends were cut back, 6 bases at V and 5 bases at J, with 19 bases in the middle. Germline-derived CDR1 and CDR2 are DFQATT and SNEGSKA (reference sequence). In DNA, the CDR3 is TGCAGTGCCAGACCCATCCTCGGTCTTTATGGCTACACCTTC. This sequence encodes CSARPILGLYGYTF.

The chain couples TRBV7-2 to TRBJ2-7; D is perhaps TRBD1 (6 bases). The CDR3 runs 13 residues. V lost 3 bases, J lost 3 bases, and 9 bases lay in between. The germline V gene has CDR1 SGHTA and CDR2 FQGNSA. The CDR3 region has the DNA TGTGCCAGCAGCTTGACAGGTTTCTACGAGCAGTACGTC. The encoded protein is CASSLTGFYEQYV.

This clonotype was counted a few times. V and J are TRBV5-1 and TRBJ1-1; D is undetermined. Trimming removed 0 bases from V and 3 bases from J, with 12 bases in between. CDR1 and CDR2 (germline): SGHRS, YFSETQ. The CDR3 contains 15 residues. CDR3: CASSLAVNVDTEAFF. The DNA for the CDR3 is TGCGCCAGCAGCTTGGCGGTGAATGTGGACACTGAAGCTTTCTTT.

With respect to this clonotype: This may be a read error: a much more frequent sequence differs by one nucleotide. The chain carries TRBV29-1 and TRBJ1-1; no reliable D call. Germline CDR1 is SQVTM and CDR2 is ANQGSEA. V was pared by 4 bases and J by 3 bases, with 3 bases between. This CDR3 spans 10 amino acids. CDR3 sequence (DNA): TGCAGCGTTGGACACACTGAAGCTTTCTTT. Protein: CSVGHTEAFF.

This chain connects TRBV20-1 to TRBJ2-7; the D call may be TRBD1 or TRBD2 (5 bases each). The CDR3 is 15 residues long. The V gene's germline CDR1 is DFQATT and CDR2 SNEGSKA (reference sequence). Trimming pared 0 bases from V and 2 bases from J, leaving 14 bases between. CDR3 DNA sequence: TGCAGTGCTAGAGATCCGACCGGGGCACCCTACGAGCAGTACTTC. Amino acids: CSARDPTGAPYEQYF.

Many counts were recorded for this clonotype. The chain is built from TRBV29-1 and TRBJ1-3; D remains unclear. The CDR3 totals 11 residues. Looked up from germline, CDR1 is SQVTM and CDR2 is ANQGSEA. V gave up 6 bases and J gave up 6 bases, with 9 bases separating them. The CDR3 is CSVGNENTIYF. In nucleotides, the CDR3 is TGCAGCGTCGGTAACGAAAACACCATATATTTT.

This clonotype was observed a few times. The chain has TRBV18 and TRBJ2-2; D gene uncertain. The CDR3 consists of 16 residues. The V end lost 3 bases, the J end lost 0 bases, and 11 bases lay between the germline ends. The V gene's germline CDR1 is KGHSH and CDR2 LQKENI. CDR3: CASSPPGSTNTGELFF. In nucleotides, the CDR3 is TGTGCCAGCTCACCCCCGGGCAGCACGAACACCGGGGAGCTGTTTTTT.

This clonotype was seen ten or more times. V is TRBV7-9 and J is TRBJ1-5; D call uncertain. This CDR3 has 16 residues. Trimming removed 4 bases at V and 4 bases at J, with 17 bases between. The germline gives CDR1 SEHNR, CDR2 FQNEAQ (reference sequence). CDR3 sequence (DNA): TGTGCCAGCAGCTCCCCGCCCCCTCCTCGGAATCAGCCCCAGCATTTT. Residues: CASSSPPPPRNQPQHF.

This clonotype was recorded at least ten times. This rearrangement joins TRBV4-3 to TRBJ2-3, with D perhaps TRBD2 (6 bases). With 4 bases removed from V and 2 bases from J, the gap between germline ends came to 7 bases. The germline CDR1 and CDR2 sequences are LGHNA and YSLEER. The CDR3 consists of 13 residues. The CDR3 nucleotides read TGCGCCAGCAGCCCGCGGGACACAGATACGCAGTATTTT. Translating it yields CASSPRDTDTQYF.

The chain has TRBV27 and TRBJ1-5, with D unresolved. Germline CDR1 is MNHEY and CDR2 is SMNVEV (reference sequence). The germline V and J ends were trimmed by 8 bases and 0 bases, with 8 bases remaining between them. This CDR3 contains 13 residues. The CDR3 DNA reads TGTGCCAGCCGGAGCTATAGCAATCAGCCCCAGCATTTT. Translation: CASRSYSNQPQHF.

This clonotype has only a few counts. The chain employs TRBV10-3 and TRBJ1-2, with D possibly being TRBD1 (6 bases). CDR3 length: 13 residues. With 0 bases removed from V and 12 bases from J, the gap between germline ends came to 14 bases. The germline CDR1 and CDR2 sequences are ENHRY and SYGVKD. CDR3 nucleotides: TGTGCCATCAGTGAGTCCGGGGGGGCGGCGCACACCTTC. Protein sequence: CAISESGGAAHTF.

Only a few counts were recorded for this clonotype. The genes are TRBV6-2 or TRBV6-3 and TRBJ2-2; D is uncertain. V was pared by 6 bases and J by 7 bases, with 9 bases between. From germline, CDR1 is MNHEY and CDR2 SVGEGT. CDR3 length equals 12 residues. CDR3 protein: CASRPEHGELFF. Here the CDR3 DNA reads TGTGCCAGCAGACCGGAGCACGGGGAGCTGTTTTTT.

This clonotype occurred a few times. This chain connects TRBV6-5 to TRBJ2-3, with a tentative D call TRBD1 (6 bases). V gave up 6 bases and J gave up 2 bases, with 15 bases separating them. From germline, CDR1 is MNHEY and CDR2 SVGAGI. The CDR3 has 15 amino acids. The CDR3 is CASRMGHFHTDTQYF. DNA for the CDR3: TGTGCCAGCAGAATGGGACATTTCCACACAGATACGCAGTATTTT.

This chain links TRBV20-1 with TRBJ2-1; no firm D call. CDR1 is DFQATT and CDR2 is SNEGSKA in the germline V gene (reference sequence). Trimming cost V 5 bases and J 10 bases, with 12 bases left between them. The CDR3 contains 11 residues. The CDR3 region has the DNA TGCAGTGCTGCCCCCGTGGGGGAGCAGTTCTTC. Protein product: CSAAPVGEQFF.

CDR3 amino acids: CSAGQPSTDTQYF. The CDR3 DNA follows: TGCAGCGCGGGACAGCCTAGCACAGATACGCAGTATTTT. The V call is TRBV20-1, the J call TRBJ2-3; a weak D match, TRBD1 (7 bases). Germline-derived CDR1 and CDR2 are DFQATT and SNEGSKA (reference sequence). The CDR3 is 13 residues long.

This clonotype was observed at least ten times. This sequence joins TRBV5-1 and TRBJ2-7; D might be TRBD1 (6 bases). There are 16 residues in the CDR3. Trimming removed 2 bases from V and 6 bases from J, with 21 bases in between. The germline V gene has CDR1 SGHRS and CDR2 YFSETQ. The CDR3 DNA follows: TGCGCCAGCAGCTTCCCCTCAGGGGCCCTGATCCGCGAGCAGTACTTC. Its protein product is CASSFPSGALIREQYF.

This clonotype showed up just a few times. This chain joins TRBV11-1 and TRBJ1-1; D is uncertain. Germline V gene data show CDR1 as SGHAT and CDR2 as FQDESV (reference sequence). The V and J ends lost 5 bases and 11 bases respectively, with 15 bases between them. CDR3 size: 12 residues. The CDR3 protein is CASSPEGWKAFF. DNA for the CDR3: TGTGCCAGCAGCCCGGAAGGGTGGAAGGCTTTCTTT. The variable domain in full, completed from reference TRBV11-1 and TRBJ1-1, reads EAEVAQSPRYKITEKSQAVAFWCDPISGHATLYWYRQILGQGPELLVQFQDESVVDDSQLPKDRFSAERLKGVDSTLKIQPAELGDSAMYLCASSPEGWKAFFGQGTRLTVV.

The rearrangement links TRBV10-3 to TRBJ2-3, with 8 bases lining up with TRBD2. Germline V lookup: CDR1 ENHRY, CDR2 SYGVKD. V trimming: 8 bases; J trimming: 5 bases; junction bases outside the gene matches: 15. The CDR3 is made up of 16 amino acids. CDR3 loop: CAIGAARGGQGDTQYF. The CDR3 bases are TGTGCCATCGGGGCGGCCCGGGGGGGCCAGGGAGATACGCAGTATTTT.

This clonotype was recorded many times. The chain couples TRBV28 to TRBJ2-1; the D gene is possibly TRBD2 (5 bases). From germline, CDR1 is MDHEN and CDR2 SYDVKM. V lost 4 bases and J 11 bases, leaving 15 bases between the germline ends. There are 13 residues in the CDR3. CDR3 in amino acids: CASSSIRTGKQFF. DNA of the CDR3: TGTGCCAGCAGTTCCATCAGGACGGGGAAGCAGTTCTTC.

The chain joins TRBV10-2 to TRBJ2-2; D unresolved. Trimming left V 5 bases short and J 6 bases short, with 7 bases between. Per germline, CDR1 WSHSY and CDR2 SAAADI. This CDR3 region has 12 residues. CDR3 amino acids: CASSHPPGELFF. The CDR3 region has the DNA TGCGCCAGCAGTCATCCCCCCGGGGAGCTGTTTTTT.

V gene TRBV5-1 combines with J gene TRBJ2-3; a possible D gene is TRBD2 (6 bases). The V gene lost 3 bases and the J gene lost 6 bases, with 20 bases spanning the gap. CDR1 and CDR2 (germline): SGHRS, YFSETQ. The CDR3 sequence is 16 residues long. CDR3 protein: CASSSQGLPIGDTQYF. The CDR3 coding sequence is TGCGCCAGCAGCTCCCAGGGACTGCCGATCGGTGATACGCAGTATTTT.